This TCR beta chain appears in the sequencing data of a study of T cells in localized non-small cell lung cancer. Profiling relied on immunoSEQ multiplex PCR, and the TCRdb table lists in-frame clones only, not all of them. This repertoire shows about 70,000 clones, around 85% found once; its top ten account for less than 25%. Points from the study as a whole: There was an association of higher blood T cell density with longer overall survival. Sequence data derive from only one tumor region, so heterogeneity remains possible. Adjacent lung held a median roughly 60 of the top 100 tumor clones.

This clone occurred a few times. Its specificity is unknown. Trimming removed 7 bases from V and 3 bases from J, with 9 bases in between. The CDR3 loop spans 12 amino acids. Germline V lookup: CDR1 SGHTA, CDR2 FQGNSA. The gene calls are TRBV7-2 and TRBJ1-2; D might be TRBD1 (6 bases). The source of this sequence is a male donor at least 60 years old with stage III squamous cell lung carcinoma. Specimen: peripheral blood, collected before any cancer treatment. The CDR3 region is CASTDRHYGYTF. CDR3 coding DNA: TGTGCCAGCACGGACAGACACTATGGCTACACCTTC.